A selection of T cell receptor beta chains follows, all from one sample in a study of T cells in Graves' hyperthyroidism and ophthalmopathy. TCRdb fed the multiplex PCR reads into MiXCR, producing one record per CDR3 protein. The sample lists approximately 400,000 distinct CDR3 sequences, less than 20% seen once, with 35% to 45% in the top ten. Sequencing was carried out using blood. The receptors were sampled from a man aged 18 to 30 with Graves' ophthalmopathy. CDR3s include the opening cysteine and the closing phenylalanine or tryptophan. The D gene is left open where the match is weak. The listing skips clone size in some rows; elsewhere it reads once, few, many or a size class.

DNA,CDR3,J,length,V,D,size
TGTGCCAGCCAAACTCTCCTAGGGGATTTAACCTACGAGCAGTACTTC,CASQTLLGDLTYEQYF,TRBJ2-7,16,TRBV28,NA,many
TGTGCCAGCAGCCAAGGGACAGACACCGGGGAGCTGTTTTTT,CASSQGTDTGELFF,TRBJ2-2,14,TRBV3-1,NA,many
TGCAGTGCTAGAGATACCGGGGATGAAAAACTGTTTTTT,CSARDTGDEKLFF,TRBJ1-4,13,TRBV20-1,NA,few
TGTGCCATCAGGCCCGGGGCCGAGGCGGAGACCCAGTACTTC,CAIRPGAEAETQYF,TRBJ2-5,14,TRBV10-3,NA,few
TGTGCCAGCAGTTTAGTCAGCGGGGGCTCCTATAATTCACCCCTCCACTTT,CASSLVSGGSYNSPLHF,TRBJ1-6,17,TRBV12-3/TRBV12-4,NA,many
TGTGCCCCCAATCCAGCCTCCTACGAGCAGTACTTC,CAPNPASYEQYF,TRBJ2-7,12,TRBV24-1,NA,NA
TGTGCCAGCAGCGTAATGGAAGGGACTAGCGTTGATACGCAGTATTTT,CASSVMEGTSVDTQYF,TRBJ2-3,16,TRBV9,TRBD2,NA
TGTGCCAGCAGCCAAAAGGGGGCCACCTACGAGCAGTACTTC,CASSQKGATYEQYF,TRBJ2-7,14,TRBV3-1,TRBD1,NA
TGTGCCAGCAGCGAGTGGGCGTCCGGTGTGGAGACCCAGTACTTC,CASSEWASGVETQYF,TRBJ2-5,15,TRBV7-2,NA,many
TGTGCCAGCAGCTACTGGACTGAACCCTCCTACAATGAGCAGTTCTTC,CASSYWTEPSYNEQFF,TRBJ2-1,16,TRBV7-3,NA,many
TGTGCCATCAGTGCTGGGTTTGATCAGCCCCAGCATTTT,CAISAGFDQPQHF,TRBJ1-5,13,TRBV10-3,NA,few
TGTGCCAGCCCGACCGGGACACGCAAACAAGAGACCCAGTACTTC,CASPTGTRKQETQYF,TRBJ2-5,15,TRBV18,NA,many
TGTGCCAGCAGTCAGGGCCGGGGGAACTATGGCTACACCTTC,CASSQGRGNYGYTF,TRBJ1-2,14,TRBV2,NA,many
TGTGCCAGCGGGGTGCAGGGGGCAGAAGCTTTCTTT,CASGVQGAEAFF,TRBJ1-1,12,TRBV7-2,TRBD1,many
TGTGCCAGCAGGGGACTAGTGGGGGAGACCCAGTACTTC,CASRGLVGETQYF,TRBJ2-5,13,TRBV7-9,TRBD2,NA
TGTGCCAGCAGCCGGGACAGGACCAATTCACCCCTCCACTTT,CASSRDRTNSPLHF,TRBJ1-6,14,TRBV28,TRBD1,NA
TGTGCCAGCAGCCAGGGGAGGACTCAGCCCCAGCATTTT,CASSQGRTQPQHF,TRBJ1-5,13,TRBV7-2,NA,many
TGTGCCAGCACGCTGACCATCCAAGAGACCCAGTACTTC,CASTLTIQETQYF,TRBJ2-5,13,TRBV6-1,NA,many
TGCAGTGCGCCGGGACAGGGGCTCGATGAGCAGTTCTTC,CSAPGQGLDEQFF,TRBJ2-1,13,TRBV20-1,TRBD1,many
TGTGCCAGCAGTCCCTCGGTAGCGGGGTATGCAGATACGCAGTATTTT,CASSPSVAGYADTQYF,TRBJ2-3,16,TRBV6-1,TRBD2,many
TGCGCCAGCAGCGTTAAGCCCCCGGGGGCCATTTCCTACAATGAGCAGTTCTTC,CASSVKPPGAISYNEQFF,TRBJ2-1,18,TRBV5-1,NA,few
TGTGCCAGCAGTCCTCAGGACAGGGTGGCAGATACGCAGTATTTT,CASSPQDRVADTQYF,TRBJ2-3,15,TRBV12-3/TRBV12-4,TRBD1,NA
TGTGCCAGCTCACCACTAAGGGGCTCCAGTACAGATACGCAGTATTTT,CASSPLRGSSTDTQYF,TRBJ2-3,16,TRBV18,NA,few
TGCAGCGCTGGATCCTCCCAAGCGGGGGAGACCCAGTACTTC,CSAGSSQAGETQYF,TRBJ2-5,14,TRBV29-1,TRBD2,few
TGTGCCTGGAGTGTATCTGGGGTCGACTATGGCTACACCTTC,CAWSVSGVDYGYTF,TRBJ1-2,14,TRBV30,NA,NA
TGTGCCAGCAGCCCAAGTGGGGGGGCGGGCCAGCCCCAGCATTTT,CASSPSGGAGQPQHF,TRBJ1-5,15,TRBV16,NA,many
TGTGCCAGCAGTCTACCGGACAGGGGAGTTCGAGGCTACACCTTC,CASSLPDRGVRGYTF,TRBJ1-2,15,TRBV12-3/TRBV12-4,TRBD1,NA
TGTGCCAGCACCATACCTGGGACCTCTTGGGAATCTTTCTTT,CASTIPGTSWESFF,TRBJ1-1,14,TRBV5-8,NA,few
TGTGCCAGCAGTTCCGGGACTAGCGGGGGGGCCAATGAGCAGTTCTTC,CASSSGTSGGANEQFF,TRBJ2-1,16,TRBV6-2/TRBV6-3,TRBD2,NA
TGCGCCAGCAGCGATGAGGCCACTGAAGCTTTCTTT,CASSDEATEAFF,TRBJ1-1,12,TRBV5-1,NA,many
TGTGCCAGCAGCGACAGGGTTAACTATGGCTACACCTTC,CASSDRVNYGYTF,TRBJ1-2,13,TRBV5-6,TRBD1,NA
TGCGCCAGCAGCACAGGGAACTATGGCTACATCTTC,CASSTGNYGYIF,TRBJ1-2,12,TRBV5-1,NA,few
TGTGCCAGCAGTGAAGAGGCGTACAGGGCCGATGAAAAACTGTTTTTT,CASSEEAYRADEKLFF,TRBJ1-4,16,TRBV6-1,NA,NA
TGTGCCAGCAGTGTGGTGGAGAGCAATGAGCAGTTCTTC,CASSVVESNEQFF,TRBJ2-1,13,TRBV2,NA,many
TGTGCCAGCAGCCAAGACTTTCAGACAGACTATGGCTACACCTTC,CASSQDFQTDYGYTF,TRBJ1-2,15,TRBV3-1,NA,many
TGCAGTGCAAGAGTGGTTGAGCAGTACTTC,CSARVVEQYF,TRBJ2-7,10,TRBV20-1,NA,many
TGTGCCAGCAGTGAGAGCGGGGGGTCGAATGAGCAGTTCTTC,CASSESGGSNEQFF,TRBJ2-1,14,TRBV6-4,TRBD2,few
TGCGCCAGCAGCTTGGGACTAGCGGGGGCCTCTGGCGGGGAGCTGTTTTTT,CASSLGLAGASGGELFF,TRBJ2-2,17,TRBV5-1,TRBD2,few
TGTGCCAGCAGCTTAGATCGGGGTAACACAGATACGCAGTATTTT,CASSLDRGNTDTQYF,TRBJ2-3,15,TRBV7-9,NA,few
TGCGCCAGCAGTGAGTCTCGCGAAAAACTGTTTTTT,CASSESREKLFF,TRBJ1-4,12,TRBV10-2,NA,NA
TGTGCCAGCAGCTTAGGGGACACGTACTATGGCTACACCTTC,CASSLGDTYYGYTF,TRBJ1-2,14,TRBV13,NA,many
TGTGCCAGCAGTAGACAGGGGGCGCGGGTCGGGCAGTACTTC,CASSRQGARVGQYF,TRBJ2-7,14,TRBV25-1,TRBD1,NA
TGTGCCAGCAGTTTAGGGGGGCAGGGGGGCAAGAATCAGCCCCAGCATTTT,CASSLGGQGGKNQPQHF,TRBJ1-5,17,TRBV28,TRBD1,many
TGTGCCAGCAGTTGGGGGGGGGCGGGCAATCAGCCCCAGCATTTT,CASSWGGAGNQPQHF,TRBJ1-5,15,TRBV6-2/TRBV6-3,NA,NA
TGTGCCAGCAGCCGCCTTTGGAGGGGCACGTCTAGCACAGATACGCAGTATTTT,CASSRLWRGTSSTDTQYF,TRBJ2-3,18,TRBV2,NA,many
TGTGCCAGCAGTGATATCTGGGGCAATCAGCCCCAGCATTTT,CASSDIWGNQPQHF,TRBJ1-5,14,TRBV2,NA,many
TGTGCGGGCGGCAGAGCGGGGGTCGAGAATGAGCAGTTCTTC,CAGGRAGVENEQFF,TRBJ2-1,14,TRBV2,TRBD2,many
TGTGCCAGCAGCTCCGGGGCAGGGGGCCCTTATGGCTACACCTTC,CASSSGAGGPYGYTF,TRBJ1-2,15,TRBV11-1,TRBD1,many
TGCAGCATCTCGGACGGGAGCTCCTACAATGAGCAGTTCTTC,CSISDGSSYNEQFF,TRBJ2-1,14,TRBV29-1,NA,many
TGTGCCAGTAGATGGCAGGAGAACACCGGGGAGCTGTTTTTT,CASRWQENTGELFF,TRBJ2-2,14,TRBV19,NA,NA
TGCAGTGCTAGAGGCAGGGCTAATGAAAAACTGTTTTTT,CSARGRANEKLFF,TRBJ1-4,13,TRBV20-1,NA,NA
TGTGCCAGCAGTTACCGGGACATTAACAATGAGCAGTTCTTC,CASSYRDINNEQFF,TRBJ2-1,14,TRBV2,NA,many